The clone carrying this TCR beta chain was observed many times. The V and J ends lost 7 bases and 3 bases respectively, with 8 bases between them. The CDR3 extends over 12 amino acids. Looked up from germline, CDR1 is MNHNS and CDR2 is SASEGT. These data come from a study of regulatory T cells in long-lasting Graves disease. Sequencing libraries for TCR beta were prepared with iRepertoire HTBI primers and Arm-PCR of CDR3 regions. TCRdb reprocessed the multiplex PCR reads via MiXCR and lists one record per CDR3 protein. The table includes 450,000 to 500,000 distinct CDR3 sequences, roughly 17% detected once. Described time point: newly diagnosed GD, antithyroid drugs for less than 3 months. There was RNA extracted from PBMCs, and the TCR library was made from it. In addition, the sample was reused for a study of T cells in Graves' hyperthyroidism and ophthalmopathy. That study adds: Patients showing uncontrolled infection, other autoimmune disease, pregnancy or lactation were ineligible. A first-round RT-PCR of the TCR CDR3 used the HTBI primer set. Ophthalmopathy and stable hyperthyroidism were separated by a 13 V-J model.

The sequencing here drew on peripheral blood mononuclear cells (PBMCs), taken at new diagnosis, from a patient treated with antithyroid drugs. This clonotype originated in a man aged 40-50 years with Graves disease. The chain links TRBV6-1 to TRBJ2-3; no definite D call. DNA of the CDR3: TGTGCCAGCACCCCGGGTACAGATACGCAGTATTTT. It encodes CASTPGTDTQYF.